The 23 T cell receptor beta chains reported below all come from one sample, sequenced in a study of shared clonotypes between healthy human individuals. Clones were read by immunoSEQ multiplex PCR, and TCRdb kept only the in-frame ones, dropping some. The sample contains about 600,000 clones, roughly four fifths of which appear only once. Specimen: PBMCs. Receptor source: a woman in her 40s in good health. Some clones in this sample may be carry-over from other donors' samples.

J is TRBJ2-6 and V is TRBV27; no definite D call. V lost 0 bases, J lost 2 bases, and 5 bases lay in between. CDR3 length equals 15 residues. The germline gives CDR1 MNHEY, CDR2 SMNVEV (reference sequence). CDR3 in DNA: TGTGCCAGCAGTTTATCAGGGACTGGGGCCAACGTCCTGACTTTC. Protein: CASSLSGTGANVLTF.

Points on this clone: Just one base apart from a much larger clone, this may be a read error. The DNA of the CDR3 is TGTGCCAGCAGCCAAGGGGCTTTTGAAGCTTTCTTT. This encodes CASSQGAFEAFF. The chain has TRBV6-6 and TRBJ1-1; tentative D call: TRBD1 (5 bases). Trimming left V 6 bases short and J 7 bases short, with 12 bases between. The CDR3 extends over 12 amino acids. Germline-derived CDR1 and CDR2 are MNHNY and SVGAGI (reference sequence).

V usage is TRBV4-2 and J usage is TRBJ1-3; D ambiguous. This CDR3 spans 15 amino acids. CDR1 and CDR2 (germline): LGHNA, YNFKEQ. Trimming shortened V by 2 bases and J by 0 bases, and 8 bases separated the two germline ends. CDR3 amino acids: CASSQPTSSGNTIYF. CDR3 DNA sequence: TGTGCCAGCAGCCAACCGACAAGCTCTGGAAACACCATATATTTT.

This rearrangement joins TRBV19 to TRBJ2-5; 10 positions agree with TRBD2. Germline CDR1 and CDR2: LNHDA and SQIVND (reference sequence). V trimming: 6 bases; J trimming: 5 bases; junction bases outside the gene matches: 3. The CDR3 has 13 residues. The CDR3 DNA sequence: TGTGCCAGTAGCCTAGCGGGAGTGGAGACCCAGTACTTC. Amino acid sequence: CASSLAGVETQYF.

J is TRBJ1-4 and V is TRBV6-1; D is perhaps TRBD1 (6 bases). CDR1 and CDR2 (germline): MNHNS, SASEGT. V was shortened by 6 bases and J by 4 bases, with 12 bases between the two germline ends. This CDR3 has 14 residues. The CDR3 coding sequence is TGTGCCAGCAGCGACAGGCCCATTAATGAAAAACTGTTTTTT. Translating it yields CASSDRPINEKLFF.

This CDR3 is CASSPGQSRGEAFF. The CDR3 DNA is TGCGCCAGCAGCCCGGGACAGTCCCGGGGTGAAGCTTTCTTT. V and J are TRBV5-1 and TRBJ1-1; 7 bases match TRBD1. Germline assignment: CDR1 SGHRS and CDR2 YFSETQ. V trimming: 4 bases; J trimming: 7 bases; junction bases outside the gene matches: 10. The length of the CDR3 is 14 residues.

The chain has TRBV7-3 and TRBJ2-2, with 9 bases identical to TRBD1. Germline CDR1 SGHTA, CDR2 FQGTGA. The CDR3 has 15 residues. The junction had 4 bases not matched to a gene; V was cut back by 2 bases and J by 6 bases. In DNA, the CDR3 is TGTGCCAGCAGCTTACGGGACAGGGCACCCGGGGAGCTGTTTTTT. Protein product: CASSLRDRAPGELFF.

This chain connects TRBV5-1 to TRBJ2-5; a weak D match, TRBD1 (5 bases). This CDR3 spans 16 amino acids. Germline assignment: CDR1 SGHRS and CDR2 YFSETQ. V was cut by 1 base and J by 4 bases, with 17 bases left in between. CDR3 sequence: CASSLTGSSPPETQYF. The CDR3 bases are TGCGCCAGCAGCTTGACAGGATCTTCCCCTCCAGAGACCCAGTACTTC.

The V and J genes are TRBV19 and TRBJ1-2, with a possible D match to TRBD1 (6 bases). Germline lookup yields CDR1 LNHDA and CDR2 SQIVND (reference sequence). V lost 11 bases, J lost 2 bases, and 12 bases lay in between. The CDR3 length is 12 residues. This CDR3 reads CAGKDRNYGYTF. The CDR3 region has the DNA TGTGCCGGCAAAGACAGGAACTATGGCTACACCTTC. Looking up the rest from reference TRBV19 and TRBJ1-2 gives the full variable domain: DGGITQSPKYLFRKEGQNVTLSCEQNLNHDAMYWYRQDPGQGLRLIYYSQIVNDFQKGDIAEGYSVSREKKESFPLTVTSAQKNPTAFYLCAGKDRNYGYTFGSGTRLTVV.

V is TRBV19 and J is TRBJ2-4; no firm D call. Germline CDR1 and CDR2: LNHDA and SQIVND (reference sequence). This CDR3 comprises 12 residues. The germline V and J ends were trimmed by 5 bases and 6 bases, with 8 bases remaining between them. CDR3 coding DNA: TGTGCCAGTAGTTCCCAGTTAAACATTCAGTACTTC. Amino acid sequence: CASSSQLNIQYF.

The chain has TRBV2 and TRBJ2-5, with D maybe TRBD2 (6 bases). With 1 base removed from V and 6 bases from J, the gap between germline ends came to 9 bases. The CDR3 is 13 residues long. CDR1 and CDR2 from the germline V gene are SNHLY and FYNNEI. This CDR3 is CASSEDSGKTQYF. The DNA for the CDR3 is TGTGCCAGCAGTGAAGATAGCGGAAAGACCCAGTACTTC.

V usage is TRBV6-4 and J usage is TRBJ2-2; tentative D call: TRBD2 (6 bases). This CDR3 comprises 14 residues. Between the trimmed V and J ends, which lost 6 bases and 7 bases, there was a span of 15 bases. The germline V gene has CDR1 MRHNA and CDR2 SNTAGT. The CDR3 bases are TGTGCCAGCAGCCCTACTAGCTGGGGCGGGGAGCTGTTTTTT. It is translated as CASSPTSWGGELFF.

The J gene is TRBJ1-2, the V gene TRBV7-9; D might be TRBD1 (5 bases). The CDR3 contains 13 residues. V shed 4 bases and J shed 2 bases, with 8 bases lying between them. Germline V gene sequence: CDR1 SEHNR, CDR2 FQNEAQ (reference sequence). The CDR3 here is CASSSGINYGYTF. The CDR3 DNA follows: TGTGCCAGCAGCTCAGGGATCAACTATGGCTACACCTTC.

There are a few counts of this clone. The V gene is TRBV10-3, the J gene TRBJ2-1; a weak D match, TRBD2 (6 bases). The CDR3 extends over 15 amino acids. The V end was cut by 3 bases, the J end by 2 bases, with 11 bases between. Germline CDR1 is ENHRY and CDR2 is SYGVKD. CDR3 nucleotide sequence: TGTGCCATCAGTGAATCTTGGGAGGCCTACAATGAGCAGTTCTTC. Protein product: CAISESWEAYNEQFF.

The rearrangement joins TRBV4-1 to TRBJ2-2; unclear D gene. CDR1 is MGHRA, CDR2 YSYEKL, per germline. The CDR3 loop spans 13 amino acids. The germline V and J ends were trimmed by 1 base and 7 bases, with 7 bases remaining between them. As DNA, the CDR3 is TGCGCCAGCAGCCAAGGCCCCAGCGGGGAGCTGTTTTTT. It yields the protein CASSQGPSGELFF.

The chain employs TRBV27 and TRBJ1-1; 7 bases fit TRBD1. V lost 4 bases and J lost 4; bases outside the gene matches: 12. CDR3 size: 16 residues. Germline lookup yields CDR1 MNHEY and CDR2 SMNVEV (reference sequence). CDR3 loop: CASSSRGQMVTTEAFF. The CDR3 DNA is TGTGCCAGCAGTTCTAGGGGGCAAATGGTGACCACTGAAGCTTTCTTT.

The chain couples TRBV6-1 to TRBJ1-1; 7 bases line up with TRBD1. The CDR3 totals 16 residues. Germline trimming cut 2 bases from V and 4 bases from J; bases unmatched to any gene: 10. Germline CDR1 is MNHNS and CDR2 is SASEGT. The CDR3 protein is CASSESYRGVGTEAFF. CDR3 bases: TGTGCCAGCAGTGAATCCTACAGGGGTGTCGGCACTGAAGCTTTCTTT.

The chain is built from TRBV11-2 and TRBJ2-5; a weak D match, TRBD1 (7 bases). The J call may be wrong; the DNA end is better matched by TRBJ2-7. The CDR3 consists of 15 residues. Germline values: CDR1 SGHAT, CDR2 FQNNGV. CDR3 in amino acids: CASSFRGTVIHEQYF. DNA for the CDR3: TGTGCCAGCAGCTTCCGGGGGACAGTGATACACGAGCAGTACTTC.

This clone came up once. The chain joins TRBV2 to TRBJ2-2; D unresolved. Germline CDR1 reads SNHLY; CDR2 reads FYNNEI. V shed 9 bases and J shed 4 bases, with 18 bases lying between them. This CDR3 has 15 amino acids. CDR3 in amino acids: CARHTEETSTGELFF. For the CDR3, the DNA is TGTGCCAGACATACGGAAGAGACCTCCACCGGGGAGCTGTTTTTT. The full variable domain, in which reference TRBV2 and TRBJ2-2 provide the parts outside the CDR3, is EPEVTQTPSHQVTQMGQEVILRCVPISNHLYFYWYRQILGQKVEFLVSFYNNEISEKSEIFDDQFSVERPDGSNFTLKIRSTKLEDSAMYFCARHTEETSTGELFFGEGSRLTVL.

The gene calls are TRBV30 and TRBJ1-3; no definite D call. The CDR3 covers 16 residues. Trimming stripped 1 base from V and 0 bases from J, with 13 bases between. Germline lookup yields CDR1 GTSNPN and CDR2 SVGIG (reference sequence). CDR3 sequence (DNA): TGTGCCTGGAGTGGCGCCAGATTGGCCTCTGGAAACACCATATATTTT. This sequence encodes CAWSGARLASGNTIYF.

The CDR3 nucleotides read TGTGCCATCAGTGAAGGGACAGATAGCAATCAGCCCCAGCATTTT. Translated: CAISEGTDSNQPQHF. The J gene is TRBJ1-5, the V gene TRBV10-3; 7 bases map to TRBD1. Germline V gene sequence: CDR1 ENHRY, CDR2 SYGVKD. Trimming at V came to 3 bases and at J to 0 bases, leaving 2 bases not matched to a gene. The CDR3 is 15 residues long.

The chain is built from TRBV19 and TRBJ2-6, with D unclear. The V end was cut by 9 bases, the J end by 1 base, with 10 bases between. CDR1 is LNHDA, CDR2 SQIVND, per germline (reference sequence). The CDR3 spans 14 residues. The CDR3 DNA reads TGTGCCAGCTGCATGGCGTCTGGGGCCAACGTCCTGACTTTC. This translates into CASCMASGANVLTF. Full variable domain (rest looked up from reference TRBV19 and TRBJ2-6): DGGITQSPKYLFRKEGQNVTLSCEQNLNHDAMYWYRQDPGQGLRLIYYSQIVNDFQKGDIAEGYSVSREKKESFPLTVTSAQKNPTAFYLCASCMASGANVLTFGAGSRLTVL.

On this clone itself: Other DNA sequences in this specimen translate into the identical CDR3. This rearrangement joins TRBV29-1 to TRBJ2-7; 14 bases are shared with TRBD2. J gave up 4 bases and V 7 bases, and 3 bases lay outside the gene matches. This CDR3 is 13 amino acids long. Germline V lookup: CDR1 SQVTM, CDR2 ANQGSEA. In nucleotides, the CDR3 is TGCAGCGCCGGGACTAGCGGGAGTTACGAGCAGTACTTC. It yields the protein CSAGTSGSYEQYF.